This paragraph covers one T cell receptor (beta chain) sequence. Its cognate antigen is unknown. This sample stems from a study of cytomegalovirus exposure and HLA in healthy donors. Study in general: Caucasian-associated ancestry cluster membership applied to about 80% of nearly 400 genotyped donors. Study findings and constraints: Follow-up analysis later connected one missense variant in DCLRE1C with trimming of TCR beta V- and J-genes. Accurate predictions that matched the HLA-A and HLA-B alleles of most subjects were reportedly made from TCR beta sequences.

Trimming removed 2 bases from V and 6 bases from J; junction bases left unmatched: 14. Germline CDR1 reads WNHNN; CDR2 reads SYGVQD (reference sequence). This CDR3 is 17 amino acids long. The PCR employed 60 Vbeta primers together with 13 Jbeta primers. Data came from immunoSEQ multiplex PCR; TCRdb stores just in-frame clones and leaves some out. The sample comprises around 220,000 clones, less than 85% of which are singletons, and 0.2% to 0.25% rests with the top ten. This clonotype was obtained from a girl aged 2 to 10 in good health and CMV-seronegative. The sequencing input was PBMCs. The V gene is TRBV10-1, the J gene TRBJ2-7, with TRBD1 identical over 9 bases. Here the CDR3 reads CASSEKGYRDRVAEQYF. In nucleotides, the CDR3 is TGCGCCAGCAGTGAGAAGGGTTACCGGGACAGGGTTGCCGAGCAGTACTTC.